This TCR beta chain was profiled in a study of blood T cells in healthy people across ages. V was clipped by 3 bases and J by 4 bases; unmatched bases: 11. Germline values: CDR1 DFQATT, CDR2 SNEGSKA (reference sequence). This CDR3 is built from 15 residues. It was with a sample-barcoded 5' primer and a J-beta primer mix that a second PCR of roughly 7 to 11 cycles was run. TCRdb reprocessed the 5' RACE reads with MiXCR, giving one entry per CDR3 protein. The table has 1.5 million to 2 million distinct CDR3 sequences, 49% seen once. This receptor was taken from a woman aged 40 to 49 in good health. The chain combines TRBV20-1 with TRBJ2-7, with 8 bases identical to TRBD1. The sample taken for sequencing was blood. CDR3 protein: CSASHPGQVSYEQYF. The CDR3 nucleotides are TGCAGTGCTAGTCACCCGGGACAGGTTTCATACGAGCAGTACTTC.